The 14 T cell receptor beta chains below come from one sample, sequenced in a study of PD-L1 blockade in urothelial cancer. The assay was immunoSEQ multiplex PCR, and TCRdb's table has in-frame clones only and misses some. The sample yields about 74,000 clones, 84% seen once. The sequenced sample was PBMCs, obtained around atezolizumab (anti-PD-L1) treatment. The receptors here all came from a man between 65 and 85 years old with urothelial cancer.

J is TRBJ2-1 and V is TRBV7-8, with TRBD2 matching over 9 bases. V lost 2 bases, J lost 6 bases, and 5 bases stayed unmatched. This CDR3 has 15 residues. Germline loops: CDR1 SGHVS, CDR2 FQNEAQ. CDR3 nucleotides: TGTGCCAGCAGCTTAATTAGCGGGAGACTCAATGAGCAGTTCTTC. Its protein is CASSLISGRLNEQFF.

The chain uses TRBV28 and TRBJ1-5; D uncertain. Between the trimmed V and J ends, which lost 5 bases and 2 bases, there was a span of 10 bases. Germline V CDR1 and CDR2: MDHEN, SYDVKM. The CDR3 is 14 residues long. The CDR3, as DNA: TGTGCCAGCAGTCCAGCGGGTGGCAATCAGCCCCAGCATTTT. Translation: CASSPAGGNQPQHF.

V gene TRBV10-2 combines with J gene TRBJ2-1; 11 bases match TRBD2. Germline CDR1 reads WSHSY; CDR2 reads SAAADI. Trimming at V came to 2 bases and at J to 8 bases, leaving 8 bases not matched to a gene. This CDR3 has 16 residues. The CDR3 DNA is TGCGCCAGCAGTGAGCCTACTAGCGGGAGTCGGGATGAGCAGTTCTTC. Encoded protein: CASSEPTSGSRDEQFF.

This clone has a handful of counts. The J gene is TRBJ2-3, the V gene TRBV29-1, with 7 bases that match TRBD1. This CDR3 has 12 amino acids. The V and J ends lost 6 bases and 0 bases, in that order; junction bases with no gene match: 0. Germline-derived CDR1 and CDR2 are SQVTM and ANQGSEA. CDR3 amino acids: CSVRGSTDTQYF. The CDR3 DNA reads TGCAGCGTCAGGGGGAGCACAGATACGCAGTATTTT.

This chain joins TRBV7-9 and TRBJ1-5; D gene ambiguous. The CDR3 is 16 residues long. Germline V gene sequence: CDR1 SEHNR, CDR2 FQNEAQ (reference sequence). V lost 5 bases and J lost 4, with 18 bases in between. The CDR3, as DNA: TGTGCCAGCAGCCTTGAGGGTGGACGGAATAATCAGCCCCAGCATTTT. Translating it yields CASSLEGGRNNQPQHF.

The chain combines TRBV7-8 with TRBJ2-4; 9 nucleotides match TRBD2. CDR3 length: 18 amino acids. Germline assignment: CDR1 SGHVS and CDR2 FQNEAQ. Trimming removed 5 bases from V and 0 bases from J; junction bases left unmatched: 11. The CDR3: CASSPVPLAGIAKNIQYF. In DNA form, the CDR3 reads TGTGCCAGCAGCCCCGTCCCCCTAGCGGGGATAGCCAAAAACATTCAGTACTTC.

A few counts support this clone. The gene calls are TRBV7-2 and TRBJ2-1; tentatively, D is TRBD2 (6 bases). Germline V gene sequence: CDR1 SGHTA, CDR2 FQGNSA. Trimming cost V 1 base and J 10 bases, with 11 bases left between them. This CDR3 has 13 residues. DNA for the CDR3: TGTGCCAGCAGCTTAGGGACTAACCTCGAGCAGTTCTTC. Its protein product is CASSLGTNLEQFF.

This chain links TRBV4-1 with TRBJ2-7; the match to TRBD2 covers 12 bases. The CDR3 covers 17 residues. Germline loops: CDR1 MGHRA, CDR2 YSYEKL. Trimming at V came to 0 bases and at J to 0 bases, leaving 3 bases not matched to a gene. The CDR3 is CASSQEGLAGSSYEQYF. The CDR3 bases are TGCGCCAGCAGCCAAGAAGGACTAGCGGGGAGCTCCTACGAGCAGTACTTC.

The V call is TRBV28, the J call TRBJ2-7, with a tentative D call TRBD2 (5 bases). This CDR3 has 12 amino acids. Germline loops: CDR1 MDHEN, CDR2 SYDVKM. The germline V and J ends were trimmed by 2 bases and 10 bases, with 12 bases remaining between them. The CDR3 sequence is CASSLNRERQYF. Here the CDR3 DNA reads TGTGCCAGCAGTTTAAATAGGGAGAGACAGTACTTC.

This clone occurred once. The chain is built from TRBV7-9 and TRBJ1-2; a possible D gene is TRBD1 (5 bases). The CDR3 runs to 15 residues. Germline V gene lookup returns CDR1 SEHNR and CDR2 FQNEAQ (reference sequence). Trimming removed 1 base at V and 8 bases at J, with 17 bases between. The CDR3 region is CASSLDVSGVGGYTF. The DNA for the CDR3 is TGTGCCAGCAGCTTAGACGTTTCGGGGGTAGGAGGCTACACCTTC.

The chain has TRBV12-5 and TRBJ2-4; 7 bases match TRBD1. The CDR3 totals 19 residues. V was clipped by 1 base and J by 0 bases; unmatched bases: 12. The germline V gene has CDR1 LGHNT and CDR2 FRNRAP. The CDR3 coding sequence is TGTGCTAGTGGTTTGGGCCCCACCGGGACAGTACTAGCCAAAAACATTCAGTACTTC. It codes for CASGLGPTGTVLAKNIQYF.

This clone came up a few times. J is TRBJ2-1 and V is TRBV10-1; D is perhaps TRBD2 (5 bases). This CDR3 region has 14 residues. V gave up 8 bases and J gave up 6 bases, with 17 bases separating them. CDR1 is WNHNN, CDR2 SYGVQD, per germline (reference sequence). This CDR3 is CASVRGPHFNEQFF. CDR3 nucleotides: TGCGCCAGCGTTAGAGGGCCTCACTTCAATGAGCAGTTCTTC.

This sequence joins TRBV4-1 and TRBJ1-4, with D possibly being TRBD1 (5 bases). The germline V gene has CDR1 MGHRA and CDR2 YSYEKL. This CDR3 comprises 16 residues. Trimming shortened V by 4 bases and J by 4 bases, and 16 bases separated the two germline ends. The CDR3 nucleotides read TGCGCCAGCAGCCCTGCTGGGCGGGGACTTAATGAAAAACTGTTTTTT. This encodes CASSPAGRGLNEKLFF.

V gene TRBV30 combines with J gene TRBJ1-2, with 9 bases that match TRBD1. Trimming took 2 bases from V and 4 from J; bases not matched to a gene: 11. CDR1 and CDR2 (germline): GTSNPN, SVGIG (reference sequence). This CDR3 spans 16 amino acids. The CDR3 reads CAWSLSRDRVIYGYTF. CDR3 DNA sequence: TGTGCCTGGAGTCTCAGCCGGGACAGGGTTATCTATGGCTACACCTTC.